The subject of this entry is one TCR beta chain. The antigen remains undetermined. This CDR3 spans 13 amino acids. Trimming left V 6 bases short and J 8 bases short, with 13 bases between. Germline loops: CDR1 LNHDA, CDR2 SQIVND (reference sequence). The data stem from a study of OX40 agonist ivuxolimab in advanced cancers. In the study overall: Checkpoint inhibitors had been given previously to roughly 40% of patients. Partial responses were achieved by three patients: one hepatocellular carcinoma, two cutaneous melanoma.

Study-level findings and limits: CD4+ T cells averaged fewer expanded clones than CD8+ T cells.

Sampled blood was obtained at baseline, cycle 4 day 1, and cycle 7 day 1. The protocol was immunoSEQ multiplex PCR, while the TCRdb copy is restricted to in-frame clones and leaves out a portion. The sample records more than 60,000 clones, roughly nine tenths being singletons. The specimen comprised CD4+ or CD8+ T cells sorted from blood, sampled in a trial of the OX40 agonist ivuxolimab. V is TRBV19 and J is TRBJ1-4; no reliable D call. The receptor was derived from an adult with an advanced solid tumor such as melanoma, head and neck, liver or kidney cancer. The CDR3: CASSLSPEEKLFF. For the CDR3, the DNA is TGTGCCAGTAGCCTGTCGCCGGAAGAAAAACTGTTTTTT.